One and the same sample provided the 5 T cell receptor beta chains below, sequenced in a study of shared clonotypes between healthy human individuals. The protocol was immunoSEQ multiplex PCR, while the TCRdb copy is restricted to in-frame clones and leaves out a portion. The repertoire holds about 640,000 clones, with approximately 79% as singletons. The sample consisted of memory CD4+ T cells sorted from blood. Sample subset: CD45RA-negative fraction. These receptor sequences come from a woman younger than 45 in good health.

The genes are TRBV10-3 and TRBJ1-1; D might be TRBD1 (5 bases). Germline-derived CDR1 and CDR2 are ENHRY and SYGVKD. Trimming stripped 7 bases from V and 3 bases from J, with 12 bases between. This CDR3 region has 13 residues. CDR3 nucleotides: TGTGCCATCACGGGGGGACGGGACACTGAAGCTTTCTTT. Translating gives CAITGGRDTEAFF.

This chain connects TRBV4-1 to TRBJ2-1; 11 bases match TRBD2. CDR1 is MGHRA and CDR2 is YSYEKL in the germline V gene. With 2 bases clipped from V and 7 bases from J, the junction kept 7 bases outside the gene matches. The CDR3 runs to 16 residues. CDR3 sequence reads: CASSQQTSGTQNEQFF. The DNA for the CDR3 is TGCGCCAGCAGCCAACAGACTAGCGGGACGCAAAATGAGCAGTTCTTC.

J is TRBJ1-5 and V is TRBV6-6; D ambiguous. Per the germline V gene, CDR1 is MNHNY and CDR2 is SVGAGI (reference sequence). CDR3 length: 15 residues. Deletions cut 6 bases from V and 4 bases from J, with 16 bases between. The CDR3 nucleotides read TGTGCCAGCAGCCCCTATGACCGGGGAAATCAGCCCCAGCATTTT. Amino acids: CASSPYDRGNQPQHF.

This chain joins TRBV5-1 and TRBJ2-1; 7 nucleotides match TRBD2. CDR3 length: 13 amino acids. Germline CDR1 and CDR2: SGHRS and YFSETQ. Trimming at V came to 4 bases and at J to 3 bases, leaving 1 base not matched to a gene. The CDR3: CASSLADYNEQFF. The CDR3 DNA is TGCGCCAGCAGCCTAGCGGACTACAATGAGCAGTTCTTC. Supplemented by reference TRBV5-1 and TRBJ2-1, the full variable domain reads KAGVTQTPRYLIKTRGQQVTLSCSPISGHRSVSWYQQTPGQGLQFLFEYFSETQRNKGNFPGRFSGRQFSNSRSEMNVSTLELGDSALYLCASSLADYNEQFFGPGTRLTVL.

The CDR3 here is CASTPWSAGKIEKLFF. CDR3 bases: TGTGCCAGCACTCCCTGGTCCGCAGGTAAGATCGAAAAACTGTTTTTT. V is TRBV21-1 and J is TRBJ1-4; no check of the table's D call, TRBD1, against the DNA was made. TRBV21-1 is assigned pseudogene status. The CDR3 covers 16 residues.